This T cell receptor (beta chain) was captured in a study of CD8 T cells in ankylosing spondylitis. Study outcomes and limitations: The disease-linked clones had a CD8+ phenotype and low blood frequencies. Matched ankylosing spondylitis synovial fluid reportedly contained a significantly enriched population of disease-linked clones. Characteristic of ankylosing spondylitis blood, it appeared, was a TCR beta motif comprising about eight highly homologous variants.

Germline CDR1 and CDR2: SGHDT and YYEEEE. The V end lost 3 bases, the J end lost 0 bases, and 10 bases lay between the germline ends. The CDR3 is 15 residues long. This clonotype was observed at least ten times. The target antigen is unknown. Molecular-barcoded quantitative 5'-RACE produced these TCR beta libraries. TCRdb fed the 5' RACE reads into MiXCR, producing one record per CDR3 protein. This table has roughly 64,000 distinct CDR3 sequences, approximately 5.7% appearing once. The chain has TRBV5-6 and TRBJ1-5; D not resolved. What was sequenced was synovial fluid, either unsorted or a sorted T cell fraction (not recorded which). The clonotype originates from a male donor with ankylosing spondylitis. In DNA, the CDR3 is TGTGCCAGCAGCTCGCAGCTGATTAGCAATCAGCCCCAGCATTTT. Its protein product is CASSSQLISNQPQHF.